This T cell receptor beta chain stems from a study of T cells expressing NK-cell markers. Study overall: The study sequenced eight donors, seven HCMV-seropositive and one seronegative. Findings and limits, study-wide: Similarly, these clonotypes led the CD3+CD56-NKG2C+ fraction as well in a handful of donors.

This CDR3 region has 14 residues. Germline values: CDR1 MNHEY, CDR2 SMNVEV (reference sequence). From the 5' RACE reads, TCRdb lists one entry per CDR3 protein and no DNA. With some 120,000 distinct CDR3 sequences in the sample, the ten largest clones hold about 18%. A word on this clonotype: Its specificity is unknown.

The sequencing input was blood T cells: a sorted CD56 or NKG2C T cell subset, CD4+ or CD8+ T cells, or bulk PBMC T cells (not recorded which). The chain carries TRBV27 and TRBJ2-7; the D call from TCRdb, TRBD1, cannot be confirmed without DNA. The clonotype originates from a woman between 18 and 69 years old in good health. The chain's CDR3 is CASSPGTGGYEQYF.